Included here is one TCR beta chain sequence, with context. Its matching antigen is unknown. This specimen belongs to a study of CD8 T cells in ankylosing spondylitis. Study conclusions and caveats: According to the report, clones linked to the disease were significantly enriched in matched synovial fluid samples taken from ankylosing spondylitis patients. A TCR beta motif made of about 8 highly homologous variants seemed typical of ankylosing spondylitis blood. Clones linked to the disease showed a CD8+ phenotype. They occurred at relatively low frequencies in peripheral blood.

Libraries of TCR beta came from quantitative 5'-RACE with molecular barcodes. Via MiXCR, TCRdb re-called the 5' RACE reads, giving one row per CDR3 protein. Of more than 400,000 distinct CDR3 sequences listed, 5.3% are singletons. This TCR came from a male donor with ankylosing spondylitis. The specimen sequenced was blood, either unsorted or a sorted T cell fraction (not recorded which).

In DNA form, the CDR3 reads TGCGCCAGCAGCTTGGTGGGAACAAGCGACGAGCAGTTCTTC. Translated: CASSLVGTSDEQFF. The chain combines TRBV5-1 with TRBJ2-1; unclear D gene. The CDR3 is made up of 14 amino acids. Germline V gives CDR1 SGHRS, CDR2 YFSETQ. The ends were cut back, 0 bases at V and 10 bases at J, with 14 bases in the middle.